These T cell receptor beta chains were read from a single sample in a study of HIV-infected children after antiretroviral therapy interruption. TCRdb fed the 3' RACE reads into MiXCR, producing one record per CDR3 protein. The sample comprises 40,000 to 55,000 distinct CDR3 sequences, about 4.3% of which are singletons, and 0.55% to 0.85% rests with the top ten. The starting material was CD45RA+ CD4+ T cells from PBMCs, pooled from several time points, obtained from a donor given antiretroviral therapy, either interrupted or continuous. The origin of the receptors is a pool of human donors with HIV. The CDR3 runs from the conserved cysteine through the conserved F or W.

j_call v_call cdr3_length cdr3_aa
TRBJ2-3 TRBV21-1 17 CASSLPGGAPGTDTQYF
TRBJ1-1 TRBV12-3/TRBV12-4 13 CASRRKGGTEAFF
TRBJ2-7 TRBV29-1 11 CSVETGYEQYF
TRBJ2-7 TRBV3-1 16 CASSQRGGTGVYEQYF
TRBJ2-7 TRBV2 13 CATRLELQGWQYF
TRBJ2-7 TRBV20-1 18 CSARDTRRQGTLSYEQYF
TRBJ1-5 TRBV20-1 15 CSAGRSRGSYQPQHF
TRBJ2-4 TRBV20-1 15 CSASSSGAGKNIQYF
TRBJ2-3 TRBV6-6 16 CASSYSTAGGSDTQYF
TRBJ1-1 TRBV6-9 14 CASRTGQGGTEAFF
TRBJ2-4 TRBV20-1 13 CSANGAGMNIQYF
TRBJ2-4 TRBV5-8 15 CASSLAATAGYIQYF
TRBJ1-4 TRBV18 14 CASSPADRAEKLFF
TRBJ1-4 TRBV15 18 CATSRDMKGPTTNEKLFF
TRBJ1-1 TRBV12-3/TRBV12-4 13 CASSSSRNTEAFF
TRBJ2-7 TRBV29-1 12 CSAGDRYYEQYF
TRBJ2-7 TRBV12-3/TRBV12-4 15 CASSSGGSRTYEQYF
TRBJ1-1 TRBV19 15 CASSPRQGTNTEAFF
TRBJ2-1 TRBV20-1 16 CRTAGLAGGLRDEQFF
TRBJ1-6 TRBV9 14 CASSVAVHNSPLHF
TRBJ1-5 TRBV29-1 13 CSATENSNQPQHF
TRBJ1-1 TRBV20-1 14 CSARRQGANTEAFF
TRBJ2-7 TRBV5-1 14 CASSLGTGGFEQYF
TRBJ2-1 TRBV12-3/TRBV12-4 12 CASSLLIHEQFF
TRBJ2-3 TRBV7-2 16 CASSFGASGGSDTQYF
TRBJ2-1 TRBV20-1 15 CSARPGTLTDNEQFF
TRBJ1-1 TRBV28 14 CASSSAGLNTEAFF
TRBJ1-2 TRBV28 17 CASSLSSGWGTNYGYTF
TRBJ2-1 TRBV7-2 9 CASSLFQFF
TRBJ1-1 TRBV5-1 13 CASSLRMNTEAFF
TRBJ2-7 TRBV2 14 CASSEGEELNEQYF
TRBJ2-5 TRBV20-1 14 CSASPGGGQETQYF
TRBJ2-1 TRBV24-1 13 CATSDLYGYEQFF
TRBJ2-2 TRBV20-1 13 CSVGQGASGELFF
TRBJ2-6 TRBV28 15 CASTTGVAGANVLTF
TRBJ1-2 TRBV20-1 14 CSAFDRGQGYGYTF
TRBJ2-2 TRBV20-1 13 CSARVADTGELFF
TRBJ2-2 TRBV27 18 CASTYKTGVRRDTGELFF
TRBJ1-6 TRBV10-3 13 CASREAFNSPLHF
TRBJ2-4 TRBV12-3/TRBV12-4 17 CASSSVGTELAKNIQYF
TRBJ1-2 TRBV7-9 12 CASSLAGARYTF
TRBJ2-1 TRBV5-1 15 CASSPRDGEFNEQFF
TRBJ1-2 TRBV10-1 13 CASSDHRMSGYTF
TRBJ1-6 TRBV27 19 CASTREGLGPVQWSSPLHF
TRBJ2-3 TRBV13 16 CASSPPGPALPDTQYF
TRBJ2-1 TRBV7-2 14 CASSRDRVGNEQFF